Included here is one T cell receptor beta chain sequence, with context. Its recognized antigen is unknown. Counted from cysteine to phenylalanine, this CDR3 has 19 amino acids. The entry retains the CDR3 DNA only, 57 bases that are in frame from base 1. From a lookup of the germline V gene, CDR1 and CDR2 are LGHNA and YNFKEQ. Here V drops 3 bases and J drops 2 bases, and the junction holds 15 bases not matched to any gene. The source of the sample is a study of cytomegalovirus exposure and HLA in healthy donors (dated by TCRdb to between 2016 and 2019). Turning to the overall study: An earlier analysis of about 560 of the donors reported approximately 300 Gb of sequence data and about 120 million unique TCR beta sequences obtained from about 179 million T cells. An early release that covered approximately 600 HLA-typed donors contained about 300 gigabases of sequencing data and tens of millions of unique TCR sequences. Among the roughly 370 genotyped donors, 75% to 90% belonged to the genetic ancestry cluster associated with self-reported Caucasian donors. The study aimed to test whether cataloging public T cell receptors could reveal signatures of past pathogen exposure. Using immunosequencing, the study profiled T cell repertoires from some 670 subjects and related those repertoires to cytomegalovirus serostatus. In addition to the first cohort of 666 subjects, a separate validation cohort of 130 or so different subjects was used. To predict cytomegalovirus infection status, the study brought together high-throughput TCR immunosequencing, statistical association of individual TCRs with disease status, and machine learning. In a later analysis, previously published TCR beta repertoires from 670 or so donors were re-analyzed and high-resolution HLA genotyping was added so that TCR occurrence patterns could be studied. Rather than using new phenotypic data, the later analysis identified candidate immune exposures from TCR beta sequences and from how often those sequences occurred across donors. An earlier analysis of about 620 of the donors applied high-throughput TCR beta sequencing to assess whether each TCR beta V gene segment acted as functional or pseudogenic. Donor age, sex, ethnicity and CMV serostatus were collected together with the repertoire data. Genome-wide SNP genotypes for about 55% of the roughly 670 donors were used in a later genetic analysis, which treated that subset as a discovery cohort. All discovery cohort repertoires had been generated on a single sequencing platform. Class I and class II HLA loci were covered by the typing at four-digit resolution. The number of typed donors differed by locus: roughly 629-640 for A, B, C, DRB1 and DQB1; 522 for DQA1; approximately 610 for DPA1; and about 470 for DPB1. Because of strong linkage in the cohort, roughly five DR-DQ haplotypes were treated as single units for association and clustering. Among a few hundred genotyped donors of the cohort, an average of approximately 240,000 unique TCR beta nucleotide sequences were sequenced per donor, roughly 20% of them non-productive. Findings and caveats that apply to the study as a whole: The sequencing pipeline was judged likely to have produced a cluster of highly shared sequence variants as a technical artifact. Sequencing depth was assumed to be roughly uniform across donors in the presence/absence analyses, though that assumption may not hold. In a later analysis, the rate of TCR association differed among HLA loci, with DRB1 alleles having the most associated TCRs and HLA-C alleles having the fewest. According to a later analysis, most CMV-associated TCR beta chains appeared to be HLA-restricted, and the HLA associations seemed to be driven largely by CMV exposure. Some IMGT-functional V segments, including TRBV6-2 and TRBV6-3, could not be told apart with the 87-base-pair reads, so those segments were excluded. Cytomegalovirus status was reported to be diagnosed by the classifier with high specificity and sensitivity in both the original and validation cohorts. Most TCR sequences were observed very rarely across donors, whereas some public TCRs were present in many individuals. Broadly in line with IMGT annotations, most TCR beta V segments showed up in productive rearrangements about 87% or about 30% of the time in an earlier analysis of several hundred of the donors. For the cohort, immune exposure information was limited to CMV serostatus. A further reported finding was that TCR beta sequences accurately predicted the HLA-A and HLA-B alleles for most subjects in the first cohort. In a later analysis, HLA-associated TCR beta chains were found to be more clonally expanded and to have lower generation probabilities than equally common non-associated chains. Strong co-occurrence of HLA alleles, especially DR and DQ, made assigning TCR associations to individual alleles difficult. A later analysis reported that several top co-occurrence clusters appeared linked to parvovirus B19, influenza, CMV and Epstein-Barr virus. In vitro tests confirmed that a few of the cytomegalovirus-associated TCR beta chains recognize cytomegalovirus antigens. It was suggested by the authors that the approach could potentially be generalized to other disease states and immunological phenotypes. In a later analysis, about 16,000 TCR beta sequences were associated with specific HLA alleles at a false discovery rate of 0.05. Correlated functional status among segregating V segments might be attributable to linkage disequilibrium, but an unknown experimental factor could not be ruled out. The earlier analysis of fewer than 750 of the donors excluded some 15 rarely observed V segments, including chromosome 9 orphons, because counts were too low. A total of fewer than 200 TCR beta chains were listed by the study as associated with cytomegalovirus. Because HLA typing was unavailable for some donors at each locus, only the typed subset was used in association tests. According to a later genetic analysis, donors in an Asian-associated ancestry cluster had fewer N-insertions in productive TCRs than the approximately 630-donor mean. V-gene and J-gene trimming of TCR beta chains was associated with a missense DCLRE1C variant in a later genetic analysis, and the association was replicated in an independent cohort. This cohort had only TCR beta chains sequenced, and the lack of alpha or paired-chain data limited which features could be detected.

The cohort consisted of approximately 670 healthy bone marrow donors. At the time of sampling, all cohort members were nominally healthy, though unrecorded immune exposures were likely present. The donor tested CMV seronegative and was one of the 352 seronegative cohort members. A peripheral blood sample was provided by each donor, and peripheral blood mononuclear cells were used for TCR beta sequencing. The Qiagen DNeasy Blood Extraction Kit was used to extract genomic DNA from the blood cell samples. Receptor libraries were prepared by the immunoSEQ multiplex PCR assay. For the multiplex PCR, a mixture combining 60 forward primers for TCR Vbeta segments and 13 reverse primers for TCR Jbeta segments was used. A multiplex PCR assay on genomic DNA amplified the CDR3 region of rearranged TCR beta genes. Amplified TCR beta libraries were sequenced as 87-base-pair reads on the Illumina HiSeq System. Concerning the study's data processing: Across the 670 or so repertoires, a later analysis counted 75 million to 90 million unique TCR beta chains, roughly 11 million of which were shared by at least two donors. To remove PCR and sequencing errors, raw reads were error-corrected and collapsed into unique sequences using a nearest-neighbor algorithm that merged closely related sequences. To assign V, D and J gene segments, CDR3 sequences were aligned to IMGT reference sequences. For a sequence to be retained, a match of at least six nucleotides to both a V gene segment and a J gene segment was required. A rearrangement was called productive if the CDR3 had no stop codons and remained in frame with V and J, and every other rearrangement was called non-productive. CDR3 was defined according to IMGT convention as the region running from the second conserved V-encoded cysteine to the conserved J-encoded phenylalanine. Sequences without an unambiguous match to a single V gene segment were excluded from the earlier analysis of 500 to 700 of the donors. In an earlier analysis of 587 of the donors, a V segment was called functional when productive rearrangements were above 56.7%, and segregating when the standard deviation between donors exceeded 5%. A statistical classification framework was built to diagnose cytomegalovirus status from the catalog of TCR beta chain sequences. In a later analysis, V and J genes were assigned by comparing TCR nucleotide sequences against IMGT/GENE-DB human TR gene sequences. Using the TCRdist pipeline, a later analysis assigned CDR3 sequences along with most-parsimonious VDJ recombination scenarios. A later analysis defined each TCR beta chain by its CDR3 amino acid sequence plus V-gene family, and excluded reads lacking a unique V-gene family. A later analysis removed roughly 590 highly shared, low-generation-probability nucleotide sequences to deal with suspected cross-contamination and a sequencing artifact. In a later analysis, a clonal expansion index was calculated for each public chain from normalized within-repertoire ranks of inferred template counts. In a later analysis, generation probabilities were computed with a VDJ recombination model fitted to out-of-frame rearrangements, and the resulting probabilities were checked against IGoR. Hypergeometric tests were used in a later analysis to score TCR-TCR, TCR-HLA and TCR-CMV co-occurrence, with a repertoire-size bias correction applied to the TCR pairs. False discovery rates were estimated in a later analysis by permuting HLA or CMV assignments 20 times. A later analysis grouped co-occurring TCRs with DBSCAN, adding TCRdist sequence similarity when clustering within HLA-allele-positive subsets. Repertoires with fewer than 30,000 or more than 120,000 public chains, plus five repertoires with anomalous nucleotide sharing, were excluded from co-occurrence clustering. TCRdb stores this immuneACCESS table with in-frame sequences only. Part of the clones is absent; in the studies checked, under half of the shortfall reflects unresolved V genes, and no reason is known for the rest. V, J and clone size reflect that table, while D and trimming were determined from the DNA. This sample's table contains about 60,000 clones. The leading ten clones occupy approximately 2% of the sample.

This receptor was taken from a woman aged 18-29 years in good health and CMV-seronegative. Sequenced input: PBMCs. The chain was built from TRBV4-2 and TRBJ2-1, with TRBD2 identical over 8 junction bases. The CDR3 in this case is CASSHQPLTGRGPYNEQFF. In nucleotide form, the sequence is TGTGCCAGCAGCCACCAGCCCCTCACCGGGAGGGGACCCTACAATGAGCAGTTCTTC.